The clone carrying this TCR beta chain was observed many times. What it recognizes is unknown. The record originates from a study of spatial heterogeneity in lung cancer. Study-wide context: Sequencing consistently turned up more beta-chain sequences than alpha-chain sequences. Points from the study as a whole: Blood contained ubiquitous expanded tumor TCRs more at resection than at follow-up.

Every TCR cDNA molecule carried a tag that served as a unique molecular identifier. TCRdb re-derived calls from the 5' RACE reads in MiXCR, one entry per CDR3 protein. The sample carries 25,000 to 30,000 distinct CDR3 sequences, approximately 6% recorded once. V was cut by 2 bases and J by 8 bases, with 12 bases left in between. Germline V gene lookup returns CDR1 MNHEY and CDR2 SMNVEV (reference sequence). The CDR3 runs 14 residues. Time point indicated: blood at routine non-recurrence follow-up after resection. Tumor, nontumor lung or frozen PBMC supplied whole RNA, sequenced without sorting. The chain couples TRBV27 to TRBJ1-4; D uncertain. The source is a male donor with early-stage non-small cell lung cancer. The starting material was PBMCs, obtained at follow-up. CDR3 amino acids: CASSLMLGTEKLFF. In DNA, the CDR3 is TGTGCCAGCAGTTTAATGCTGGGAACGGAAAAACTGTTTTTT.